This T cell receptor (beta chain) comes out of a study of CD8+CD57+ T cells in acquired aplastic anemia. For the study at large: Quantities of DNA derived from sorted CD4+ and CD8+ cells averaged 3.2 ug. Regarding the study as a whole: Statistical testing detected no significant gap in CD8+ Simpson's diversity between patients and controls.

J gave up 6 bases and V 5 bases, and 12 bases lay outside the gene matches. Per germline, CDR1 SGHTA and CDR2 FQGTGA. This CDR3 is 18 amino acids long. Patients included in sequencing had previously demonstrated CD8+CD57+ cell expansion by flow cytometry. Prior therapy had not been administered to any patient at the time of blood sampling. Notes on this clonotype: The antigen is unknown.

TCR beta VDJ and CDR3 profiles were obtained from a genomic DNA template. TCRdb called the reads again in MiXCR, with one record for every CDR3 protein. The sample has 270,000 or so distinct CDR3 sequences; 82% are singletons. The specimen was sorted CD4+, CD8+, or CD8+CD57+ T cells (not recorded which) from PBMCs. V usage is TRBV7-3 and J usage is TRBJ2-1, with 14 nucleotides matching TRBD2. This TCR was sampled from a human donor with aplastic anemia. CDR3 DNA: TGTGCCAGCAGCAAACGGGGGACTAGCGGGAGTCGGATCAATGAGCAGTTCTTC. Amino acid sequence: CASSKRGTSGSRINEQFF. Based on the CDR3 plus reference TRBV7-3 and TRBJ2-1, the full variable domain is GAGVSQTPSNKVTEKGKYVELRCDPISGHTALYWYRQSLGQGPEFLIYFQGTGAADDSGLPNDRFFAVRPEGSVSTLKIQRTERGDSAVYLCASSKRGTSGSRINEQFFGPGTRLTVL.